These 6 T cell receptor beta chains came from one sample sequenced in a study of T cell responses to AZD1222 COVID-19 vaccine. Assay used: immunoSEQ multiplex PCR; TCRdb lists only in-frame clones, some missing. The sample consists of over 100,000 clones, 90% of them appearing once. This specimen consisted of peripheral blood, obtained on day 0 of AZD1222 vaccination. Receptors originate from an adult in good health.

The chain has TRBV24-1 and TRBJ1-4; the D gene is possibly TRBD1 (5 bases). CDR3 length: 15 amino acids. The germline V gene has CDR1 KGHDR and CDR2 SFDVKD. Trimming shortened V by 3 bases and J by 8 bases, and 15 bases separated the two germline ends. The CDR3 loop reads CATSDPRDYGEKLFF. CDR3 DNA sequence: TGTGCCACCAGTGATCCCCGGGACTATGGGGAAAAACTGTTTTTT.

The V and J genes are TRBV7-2 and TRBJ2-7; 8 bases are shared with TRBD1. CDR3 size: 13 residues. V was pared by 1 base and J by 6 bases, with 2 bases of the junction left unmatched. Germline V gives CDR1 SGHTA, CDR2 FQGNSA. CDR3 nucleotide sequence: TGTGCCAGCAGCTTAGACAGGGGGACCGAGCAGTACTTC. This sequence encodes CASSLDRGTEQYF.

J is TRBJ1-2 and V is TRBV28, with D perhaps TRBD1 (6 bases). CDR1 is MDHEN, CDR2 SYDVKM, per germline. The CDR3 is made up of 14 amino acids. V was pared by 7 bases and J by 7 bases, with 19 bases between. CDR3 sequence: CASTSAPTTGGYTF. Written as DNA, the CDR3 is TGTGCCAGCACCTCCGCCCCGACGACAGGTGGCTACACCTTC.

The rearrangement links TRBV27 to TRBJ2-3; no definite D call. CDR3 length: 14 amino acids. Germline V CDR1 and CDR2: MNHEY, SMNVEV (reference sequence). Between the trimmed V and J ends, which lost 3 bases and 1 base, there was a span of 8 bases. The CDR3 coding sequence is TGTGCCAGCAGTTTTTGGGGTGGCACAGATACGCAGTATTTT. This sequence encodes CASSFWGGTDTQYF.

This chain joins TRBV3-1 (or the pseudogene TRBV3-2) and TRBJ1-4; a weak D match, TRBD1 (6 bases). The CDR3 is made up of 15 amino acids. The V gene's germline CDR1 is LGHDT and CDR2 YNNKEL (reference sequence). V lost 0 bases and J lost 6, with 11 bases in between. The DNA of the CDR3 is TGTGCCAGCAGCCAAGAATGGGGGCGCGATGAAAAACTGTTTTTT. This gives the protein CASSQEWGRDEKLFF.

The chain employs TRBV7-2 and TRBJ2-2, with 11 bases aligning to TRBD1. The CDR3 covers 15 residues. Germline CDR1 is SGHTA and CDR2 is FQGNSA. V lost 5 bases and J lost 7; bases outside the gene matches: 6. CDR3 loop: CASSPRTGGFGELFF. CDR3 bases: TGTGCCAGCAGCCCCCGGACAGGGGGCTTCGGGGAGCTGTTTTTT.